Listed here are 15 T cell receptor beta chains from one sample, sequenced in a study of cytomegalovirus exposure and HLA in healthy donors. The study ran its PCR with 60 Vbeta and 13 Jbeta primers. TCRdb keeps only in-frame clones here, not all; method: immunoSEQ multiplex PCR. Found here are over 65,000 clones, about 75% of them singletons; the top ten hold almost 7.5%. The specimen was PBMCs. Every receptor here comes from a young woman in good health and CMV-seropositive.

The chain recombines TRBV25-1 with TRBJ1-1; tentatively, D is TRBD1 (5 bases). V gave up 7 bases and J gave up 4 bases, with 13 bases separating them. This CDR3 is 13 amino acids long. Germline assignment: CDR1 MGHDK and CDR2 SYGVNS. The CDR3 is CASTGGSFTEAFF. Here the CDR3 DNA reads TGTGCCAGCACCGGGGGATCTTTCACTGAAGCTTTCTTT.

This chain joins TRBV7-2 and TRBJ2-7; TRBD2 aligns across 11 bases. CDR1 is SGHTA, CDR2 FQGNSA, per germline. With 3 bases clipped from V and 4 bases from J, the junction kept 5 bases outside the gene matches. The CDR3 is 15 amino acids. CDR3 loop: CASSFGGLAEYEQYF. CDR3 sequence (DNA): TGTGCCAGCAGCTTCGGGGGACTAGCGGAATACGAGCAGTACTTC.

The chain carries TRBV7-8 and TRBJ1-1; no clear D gene. This CDR3 spans 14 amino acids. The germline CDR1 and CDR2 sequences are SGHVS and FQNEAQ. V was pared by 2 bases and J by 5 bases, with 12 bases between. CDR3 coding DNA: TGTGCCAGCAGCTTACGGGGTGGAGGAACTGAAGCTTTCTTT. Translating it yields CASSLRGGGTEAFF.

V gene TRBV7-3 combines with J gene TRBJ2-1, with 8 bases fitting TRBD2. CDR3 size: 15 residues. V lost 5 bases to trimming and J lost 4 bases; unmatched junction nucleotides: 7. The germline V gene encodes CDR1 SGHTA and CDR2 FQGTGA. CDR3: CASSMGLDYYNEQFF. In DNA, the CDR3 is TGTGCCAGCAGCATGGGACTAGATTATTACAATGAGCAGTTCTTC.

V gene TRBV29-1 combines with J gene TRBJ1-1, with 8 bases that match TRBD1. Germline assignment: CDR1 SQVTM and CDR2 ANQGSEA. J lost 3 bases, V lost 8 bases, and 11 bases had no gene match. The CDR3 contains 14 residues. CDR3 coding DNA: TGCAGCTGTACGGCAGGGGGCTCTTACACTGAAGCTTTCTTT. Amino acid sequence: CSCTAGGSYTEAFF.

This clone has only one observation. The CDR3 region has the DNA TGTGCCAGCAGTTTATCCCACGGGAACACTGAAGCTTTCTTT. Translating gives CASSLSHGNTEAFF. J is TRBJ1-1 and V is TRBV28, with D unclear. The germline CDR1 and CDR2 sequences are MDHEN and SYDVKM. The V and J ends lost 1 base and 1 base respectively, with 7 bases between them. The length of the CDR3 is 14 residues.

This clone has more than one count but fewer than ten. The V call is TRBV11-1, the J call TRBJ2-7; 9 bases map to TRBD2. The CDR3 has 15 amino acids. Germline assignment: CDR1 SGHAT and CDR2 FQDESV (reference sequence). After removal of 3 bases from V and 6 bases from J, the junction contained 9 bases not matched to a gene. The CDR3 loop reads CASSFVASGIGEQYF. As DNA, the CDR3 is TGTGCCAGCAGCTTTGTGGCTAGCGGGATCGGCGAGCAGTACTTC. The whole variable domain, remainder taken from reference TRBV11-1 and TRBJ2-7, is EAEVAQSPRYKITEKSQAVAFWCDPISGHATLYWYRQILGQGPELLVQFQDESVVDDSQLPKDRFSAERLKGVDSTLKIQPAELGDSAMYLCASSFVASGIGEQYFGPGTRLTVT.

The chain links TRBV4-3 to TRBJ2-3; D is uncertain. Germline-derived CDR1 and CDR2 are LGHNA and YSLEER. There are 16 residues in the CDR3. The V gene lost 0 bases and the J gene lost 3 bases, with 13 bases spanning the gap. Here the CDR3 reads CASSQDAGFGTDTQYF. The CDR3 DNA reads TGCGCCAGCAGCCAAGATGCCGGGTTCGGGACAGATACGCAGTATTTT.

The chain combines TRBV2 with TRBJ2-7; 14 nucleotides align to TRBD2. The CDR3 has 13 amino acids. V lost 6 bases, J lost 6 bases, and 1 base stayed unmatched. Germline V lookup: CDR1 SNHLY, CDR2 FYNNEI. DNA for the CDR3: TGTGCCAGCAGGGGGACTAGCGGGGGCGAGCAGTACTTC. Its translation: CASRGTSGGEQYF.

This clone turned up a few times. This sequence joins TRBV15 and TRBJ2-3; TRBD1 agrees at 7 bases. Unmatched junction bases numbered 3, after V lost 2 bases and J lost 1 base. The CDR3 extends over 15 amino acids. Per germline, CDR1 LNHNV and CDR2 YYDKDF (reference sequence). The CDR3 coding sequence is TGTGCCACCAGCAGAACAGGGGACGGCACAGATACGCAGTATTTT. This codes for CATSRTGDGTDTQYF.

This rearrangement joins TRBV4-2 to TRBJ1-1, with a weak D call TRBD1 (6 bases). V lost 0 bases to trimming and J lost 5 bases, with 10 bases between them. Looked up from germline, CDR1 is LGHNA and CDR2 is YNFKEQ. CDR3 size: 14 residues. CDR3 protein: CASSQEGASTEAFF. DNA of the CDR3: TGTGCCAGCAGCCAAGAGGGGGCGAGTACTGAAGCTTTCTTT.

The chain has TRBV7-8 and TRBJ1-5; 7 bases agree with TRBD1. The CDR3 has 13 amino acids. Trimming removed 3 bases from V and 5 bases from J; junction bases left unmatched: 1. Germline V gene data show CDR1 as SGHVS and CDR2 as FQNEAQ. In nucleotides, the CDR3 is TGTGCCAGCAGCTTCCAGGGGGATCAGCCCCAGCATTTT. It codes for CASSFQGDQPQHF.

The chain is built from TRBV19 and TRBJ2-5, with 8 bases aligning to TRBD2. Germline V gene sequence: CDR1 LNHDA, CDR2 SQIVND (reference sequence). The CDR3 is made up of 14 amino acids. Trimming cost V 4 bases and J 5 bases; bases outside gene matches: 6. CDR3 coding DNA: TGTGCCAGTAGTACCCCGGGGGGGGAGGAGACCCAGTACTTC. Encoded protein: CASSTPGGEETQYF.

V usage is TRBV6-5 and J usage is TRBJ1-2; TRBD1 might be the D (6 bases). This CDR3 region has 12 residues. With 7 bases removed from V and 4 bases from J, the gap between germline ends came to 10 bases. CDR1 is MNHEY, CDR2 SVGAGI, per germline. The CDR3 here is CASIGQPYGYTF. In DNA, the CDR3 is TGTGCCAGCATTGGACAGCCCTATGGCTACACCTTC.

The V and J genes are TRBV5-5 and TRBJ2-6; no reliable D call. The germline V gene encodes CDR1 SGHKS and CDR2 YYEKEE (reference sequence). This CDR3 contains 14 residues. Trimming took 4 bases from V and 0 from J, leaving 5 bases between them. The CDR3 nucleotides read TGTGCCAGCAGCCTCAGCTCTGGGGCCAACGTCCTGACTTTC. This codes for CASSLSSGANVLTF.